Described below is a single T cell receptor (beta chain) sequence and its context. The sample comes from a study of OX40 agonist ivuxolimab in advanced cancers. The wider study: Checkpoint inhibitors had been given previously to under 50% of patients.

This table comes from immunoSEQ multiplex PCR, and its TCRdb copy is limited to in-frame clones, with some not included. The table shows 21,000 or so clones, with around 86% occurring only once. The CDR3 spans 13 residues. Per germline, CDR1 SGHTA and CDR2 FQGTGA. Trimming took 3 bases from V and 4 from J; bases not matched to a gene: 2. This sequence was found in an adult with an advanced solid tumor such as melanoma, head and neck, liver or kidney cancer. V gene TRBV7-3 combines with J gene TRBJ2-5, with TRBD2 identical over 7 bases. The sequencing here drew on CD4+ or CD8+ T cells sorted from blood, taken in a trial of the OX40 agonist ivuxolimab. CDR3 nucleotides: TGTGCCAGCAGCTTCTGGGGGGGAGAGACCCAGTACTTC. It specifies CASSFWGGETQYF.